The clone carrying this T cell receptor (beta chain) was counted only a few times. The entry originates in a study of blood T cell repertoires in COVID-19. Turning to the study itself: In each case, the material was cDNA or gDNA derived from T cells, B-cell-depleted T cells, or PBMCs.

V lost 4 bases and J lost 0; bases outside the gene matches: 5. The length of the CDR3 is 16 residues. Germline values: CDR1 SGDLS, CDR2 YYNGEE. Libraries were prepared by immunoSEQ multiplex PCR; TCRdb keeps only in-frame clonotypes and omits some of them. The sample records roughly 280,000 clones, approximately 91% being singletons. The specimen was peripheral blood. This receptor was identified in a woman in her 30s with COVID-19, enrolled during active disease. The V gene is TRBV9, the J gene TRBJ2-2, with TRBD1 identical over 8 bases. The chain's CDR3 is CASSPQTGANTGELFF. The CDR3 nucleotides read TGTGCCAGCAGCCCCCAGACAGGGGCGAACACCGGGGAGCTGTTTTTT.